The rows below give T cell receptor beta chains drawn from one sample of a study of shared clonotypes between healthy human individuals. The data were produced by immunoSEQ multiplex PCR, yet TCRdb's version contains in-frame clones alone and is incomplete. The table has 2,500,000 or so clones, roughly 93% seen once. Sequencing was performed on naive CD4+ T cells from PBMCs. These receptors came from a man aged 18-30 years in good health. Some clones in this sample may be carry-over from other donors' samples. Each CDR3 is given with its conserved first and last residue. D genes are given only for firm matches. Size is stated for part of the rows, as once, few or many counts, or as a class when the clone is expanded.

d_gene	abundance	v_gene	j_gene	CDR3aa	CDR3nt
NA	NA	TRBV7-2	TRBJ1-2	CASSLSQGPYGYTF	TGTGCCAGCAGCCTCTCCCAGGGGCCCTATGGCTACACCTTC
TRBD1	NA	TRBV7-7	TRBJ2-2	CASSSYDRGPGGELFF	TGTGCCAGCAGCTCCTACGACAGGGGGCCGGGCGGGGAGCTGTTTTTT
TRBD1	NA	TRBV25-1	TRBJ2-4	CASSDDRAPKNIQYF	TGTGCCAGCAGTGATGACAGGGCTCCCAAAAACATTCAGTACTTC
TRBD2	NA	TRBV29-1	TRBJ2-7	CSVFDLAGLGYEQYF	TGCAGCGTTTTCGATCTAGCGGGGCTTGGCTACGAGCAGTACTTC
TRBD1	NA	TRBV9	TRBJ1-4	CASSLGGRTNEKLFF	TGTGCCAGCAGCTTAGGGGGCCGGACTAATGAAAAACTGTTTTTT
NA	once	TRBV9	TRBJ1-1	CASSVSRDTSNTEAFF	TGTGCCAGCAGCGTTAGCCGGGACACATCGAACACTGAAGCTTTCTTT
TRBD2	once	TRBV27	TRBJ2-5	CASSLASGRAGAVTQYF	TGTGCCAGCAGTTTGGCTAGCGGGAGGGCCGGGGCAGTGACCCAGTACTTC
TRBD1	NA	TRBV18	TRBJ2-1	CASSERQGAVNEQFF	TGTGCCAGCTCAGAACGACAGGGGGCGGTTAATGAGCAGTTCTTC
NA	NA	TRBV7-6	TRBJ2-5	CASSRRAGETQYF	TGTGCCAGCAGCCGAAGGGCAGGCGAGACCCAGTACTTC
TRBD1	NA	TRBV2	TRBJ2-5	CASSLGGGETQYF	TGTGCCAGCAGTTTAGGGGGCGGAGAGACCCAGTACTTC
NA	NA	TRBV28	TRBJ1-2	CASSFQGIAYGYTF	TGTGCCAGCAGTTTTCAGGGAATAGCCTATGGCTACACCTTC
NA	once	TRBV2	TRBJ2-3	CASSQGTDTQYF	TGTGCCAGCAGTCAGGGCACAGATACGCAGTATTTT
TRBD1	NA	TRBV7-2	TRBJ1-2	CASSLLDRGYGYTF	TGTGCCAGCAGCTTACTAGACAGGGGCTATGGCTACACCTTC
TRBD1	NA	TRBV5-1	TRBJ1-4	CASSSTGDFNEKLFF	TGCGCCAGCAGCTCGACAGGGGATTTTAATGAAAAACTGTTTTTT
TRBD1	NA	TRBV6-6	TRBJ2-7	CASSYGGQGYEQYF	TGTGCCAGCAGTTACGGCGGACAGGGCTACGAGCAGTACTTC
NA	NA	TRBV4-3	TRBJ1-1	CASSQDHFLPSDTVNTEAFF	TGCGCCAGCAGCCAAGATCACTTCCTGCCGTCGGACACCGTGAACACTGAAGCTTTCTTT
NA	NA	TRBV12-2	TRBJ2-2	CASRPVGGGNTGELFF	NA
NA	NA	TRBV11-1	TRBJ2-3	CASSLGGQGRVTQYF	TGTGCCAGCAGCTTAGGAGGGCAGGGCCGAGTCACGCAGTATTTT
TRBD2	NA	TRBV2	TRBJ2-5	CASNGFAGGVETQYF	TGTGCCAGCAATGGCTTTGCGGGAGGGGTAGAGACCCAGTACTTC
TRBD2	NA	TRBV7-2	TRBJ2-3	CASSPWTSGTDTQYF	TGTGCCAGCAGCCCCTGGACTAGCGGCACAGATACGCAGTATTTT
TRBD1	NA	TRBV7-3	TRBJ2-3	CASSLFGQGLPDTQYF	TGTGCCAGCAGCTTATTCGGACAGGGGCTCCCAGATACGCAGTATTTT
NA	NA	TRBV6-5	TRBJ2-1	CASKTSYYNEQFF	TGTGCCAGCAAAACGAGTTACTACAATGAGCAGTTCTTC
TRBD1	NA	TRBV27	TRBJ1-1	CASSPLRDRMTEAFF	TGTGCCAGCAGCCCCTTACGGGACAGAATGACTGAAGCTTTCTTT
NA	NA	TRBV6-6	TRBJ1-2	CASRSEPGGYTF	TGTGCCAGCAGATCGGAGCCGGGAGGCTACACCTTC
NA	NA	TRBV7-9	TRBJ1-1	CASSRGPVNTEAFF	TGTGCCAGCAGCAGGGGACCGGTGAACACTGAAGCTTTCTTT
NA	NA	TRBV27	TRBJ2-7	CASSRPDGYEQYF	TGTGCCAGCAGTCGACCTGACGGCTACGAGCAGTACTTC
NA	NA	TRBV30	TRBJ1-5	CAWSSGSHQPQHF	TGTGCCTGGAGTTCTGGGTCCCATCAGCCCCAGCATTTT